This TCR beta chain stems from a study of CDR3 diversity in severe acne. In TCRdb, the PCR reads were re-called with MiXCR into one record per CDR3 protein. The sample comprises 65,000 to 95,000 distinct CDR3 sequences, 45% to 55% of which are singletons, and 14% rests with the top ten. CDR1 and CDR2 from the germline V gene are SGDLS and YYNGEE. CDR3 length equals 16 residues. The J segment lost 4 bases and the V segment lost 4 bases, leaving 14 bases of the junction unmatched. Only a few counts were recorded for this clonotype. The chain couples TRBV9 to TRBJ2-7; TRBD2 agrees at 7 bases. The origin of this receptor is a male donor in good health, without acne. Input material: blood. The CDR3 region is CASSPNWSGATYEQYF. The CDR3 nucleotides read TGTGCCAGCAGCCCCAATTGGAGCGGGGCTACATACGAGCAGTACTTC.